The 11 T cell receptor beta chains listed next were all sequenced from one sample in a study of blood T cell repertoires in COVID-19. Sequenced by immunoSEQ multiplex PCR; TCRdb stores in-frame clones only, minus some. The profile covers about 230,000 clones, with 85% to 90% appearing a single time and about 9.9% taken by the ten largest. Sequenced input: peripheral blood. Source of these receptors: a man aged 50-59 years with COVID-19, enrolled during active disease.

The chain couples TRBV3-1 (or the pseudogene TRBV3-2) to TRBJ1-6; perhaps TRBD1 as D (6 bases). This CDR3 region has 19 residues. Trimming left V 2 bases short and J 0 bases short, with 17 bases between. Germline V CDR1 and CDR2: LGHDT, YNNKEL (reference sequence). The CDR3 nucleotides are TGTGCCAGCAGCCAAAGAAAGCGGACAGTAAGCTCCTATAATTCACCCCTCCACTTT. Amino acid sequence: CASSQRKRTVSSYNSPLHF.

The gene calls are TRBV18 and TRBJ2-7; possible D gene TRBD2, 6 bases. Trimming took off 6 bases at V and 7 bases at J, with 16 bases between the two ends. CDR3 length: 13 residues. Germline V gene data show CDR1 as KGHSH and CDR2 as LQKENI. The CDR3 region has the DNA TGTGCCAGCTCCTGGGGGGACCACTGGGAGCAGTACTTC. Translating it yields CASSWGDHWEQYF.

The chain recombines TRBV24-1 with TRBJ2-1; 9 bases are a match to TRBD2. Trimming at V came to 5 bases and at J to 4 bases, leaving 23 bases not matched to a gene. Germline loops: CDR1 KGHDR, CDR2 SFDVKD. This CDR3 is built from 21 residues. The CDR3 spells CATSAGRLQGDSGSSYNEQFF. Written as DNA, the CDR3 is TGTGCCACCAGTGCAGGTCGATTACAGGGTGATAGCGGGAGTTCTTACAATGAGCAGTTCTTC.

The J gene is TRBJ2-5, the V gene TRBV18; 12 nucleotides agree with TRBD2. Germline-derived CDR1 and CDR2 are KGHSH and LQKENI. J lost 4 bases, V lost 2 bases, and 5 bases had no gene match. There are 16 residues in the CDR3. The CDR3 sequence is CASSPYKTSGGETQYF. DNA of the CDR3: TGTGCCAGCTCACCATACAAGACTAGCGGGGGAGAGACCCAGTACTTC.

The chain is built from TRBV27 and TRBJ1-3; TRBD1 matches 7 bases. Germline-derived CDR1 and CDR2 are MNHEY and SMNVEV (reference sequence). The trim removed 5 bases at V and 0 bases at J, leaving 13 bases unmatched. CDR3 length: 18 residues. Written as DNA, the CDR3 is TGTGCCAGCAGTGACCTCCTTCCGACAGGGATCTCTGGAAACACCATATATTTT. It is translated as CASSDLLPTGISGNTIYF.

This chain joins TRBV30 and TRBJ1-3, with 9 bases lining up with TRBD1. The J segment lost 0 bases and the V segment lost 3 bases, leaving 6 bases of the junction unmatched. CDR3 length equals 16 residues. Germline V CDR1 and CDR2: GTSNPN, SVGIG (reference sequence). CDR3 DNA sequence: TGTGCCTGGAGCAACGAGGGACAGGGCTCTGGAAACACCATATATTTT. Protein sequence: CAWSNEGQGSGNTIYF.

The CDR3 is CAWKGTGGGYTF. CDR3 bases: TGTGCCTGGAAGGGGACAGGGGGCGGCTACACCTTC. The rearrangement links TRBV30 to TRBJ1-2; 12 bases agree with TRBD1. Germline V gene lookup returns CDR1 GTSNPN and CDR2 SVGIG (reference sequence). The CDR3 totals 12 residues. V trimming: 4 bases; J trimming: 8 bases; junction bases outside the gene matches: 2.

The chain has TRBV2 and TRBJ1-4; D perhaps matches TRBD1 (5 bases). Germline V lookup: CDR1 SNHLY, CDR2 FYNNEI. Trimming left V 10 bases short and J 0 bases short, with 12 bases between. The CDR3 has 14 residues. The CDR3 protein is CATDGQATNEKLFF. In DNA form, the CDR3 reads TGTGCCACCGACGGACAAGCAACTAATGAAAAACTGTTTTTT.

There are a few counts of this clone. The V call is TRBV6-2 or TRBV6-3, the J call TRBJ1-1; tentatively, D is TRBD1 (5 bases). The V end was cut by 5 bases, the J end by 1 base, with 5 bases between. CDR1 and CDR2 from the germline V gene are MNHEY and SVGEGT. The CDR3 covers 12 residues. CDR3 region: CASSRGNTEAFF. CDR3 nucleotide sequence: TGTGCCAGCAGTAGGGGGAACACTGAAGCTTTCTTT.

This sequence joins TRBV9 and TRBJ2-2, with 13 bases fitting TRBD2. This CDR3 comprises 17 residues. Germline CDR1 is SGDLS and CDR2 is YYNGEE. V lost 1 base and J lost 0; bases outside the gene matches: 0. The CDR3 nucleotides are TGTGCCAGCAGCGTAACTAGCGGGGGGGCGAACACCGGGGAGCTGTTTTTT. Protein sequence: CASSVTSGGANTGELFF.

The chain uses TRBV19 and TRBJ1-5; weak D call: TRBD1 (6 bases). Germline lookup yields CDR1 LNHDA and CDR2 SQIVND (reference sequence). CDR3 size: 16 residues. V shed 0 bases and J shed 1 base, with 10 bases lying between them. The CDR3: CASSIEVQGSNQPQHF. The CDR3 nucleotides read TGTGCCAGTAGTATAGAGGTGCAGGGGAGCAATCAGCCCCAGCATTTT.